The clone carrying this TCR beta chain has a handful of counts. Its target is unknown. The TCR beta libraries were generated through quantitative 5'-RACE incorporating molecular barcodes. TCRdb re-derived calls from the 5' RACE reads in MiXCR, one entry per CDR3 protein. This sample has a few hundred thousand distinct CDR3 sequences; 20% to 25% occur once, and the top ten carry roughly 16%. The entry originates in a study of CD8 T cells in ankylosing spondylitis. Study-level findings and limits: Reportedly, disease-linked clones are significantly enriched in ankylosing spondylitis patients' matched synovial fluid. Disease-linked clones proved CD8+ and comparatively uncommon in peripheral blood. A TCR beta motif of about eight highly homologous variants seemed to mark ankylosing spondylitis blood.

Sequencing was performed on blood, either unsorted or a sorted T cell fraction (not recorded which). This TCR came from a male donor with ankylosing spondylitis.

DNA for the CDR3: TGCAGCGGGGGGGACAGGGACAATGAGCAGTTCTTC. It is translated as CSGGDRDNEQFF. The chain couples TRBV29-1 to TRBJ2-1, with 9 positions matching TRBD1. Germline V gene data show CDR1 as SQVTM and CDR2 as ANQGSEA. With 7 bases clipped from V and 5 bases from J, the junction kept 3 bases outside the gene matches. The CDR3 covers 12 residues.